Listed here are 25 T cell receptor beta chains from one sample, sequenced in a study of T cells in Graves' hyperthyroidism and ophthalmopathy. What was amplified from RNA transcripts were TCR beta CDR3 regions. The TCR CDR3 first-round RT-PCR relied on the HTBI primer set. TCRdb re-derived calls from the multiplex PCR reads in MiXCR, one entry per CDR3 protein. The table has approximately 370,000 distinct CDR3 sequences, 15% seen once. Sequencing input: blood. The receptor set was obtained from a woman aged 25 to 39 with Graves' hyperthyroidism.

V usage is TRBV7-2 and J usage is TRBJ2-5, with 12 bases identical to TRBD2. V gave up 1 base and J gave up 1 base; unmatched junction bases: 7. Germline CDR1 SGHTA, CDR2 FQGNSA. CDR3 length: 18 residues. The CDR3 sequence: CASSLGPPLAGGQETQYF. The CDR3 DNA sequence: TGTGCCAGCAGCTTAGGACCCCCACTAGCGGGAGGCCAAGAGACCCAGTACTTC.

In this sample, this clonotype turned up many times. This chain joins TRBV2 and TRBJ1-2; no reliable D call. The CDR3 sequence is 15 residues long. Germline V lookup: CDR1 SNHLY, CDR2 FYNNEI. V was trimmed by 7 bases and J by 2 bases, leaving 17 bases between them. CDR3 region: CASTPPGGQNYGYTF. CDR3 bases: TGTGCCAGCACCCCACCGGGCGGTCAGAACTATGGCTACACCTTC.

This clonotype was detected ten times or more. The chain uses TRBV12-3 or TRBV12-4 and TRBJ2-5; maybe TRBD1 (6 bases). V dropped 5 bases and J dropped 4 bases, with 17 bases sitting between them. The CDR3 sequence is 15 residues long. The DNA of the CDR3 is TGTGCCAGCAGTAAAGAAGGCAGGGGTTCAGAGACCCAGTACTTC. It codes for CASSKEGRGSETQYF.

This clonotype showed up just a few times. This chain joins TRBV6-5 and TRBJ2-7, with 7 bases lining up with TRBD1. V lost 2 bases, J lost 0 bases, and 1 base stayed unmatched. Germline lookup yields CDR1 MNHEY and CDR2 SVGAGI. The CDR3 length is 14 residues. CDR3 residues: CASSYRGPSYEQYF. The CDR3 DNA follows: TGTGCCAGCAGTTACAGGGGGCCCTCCTACGAGCAGTACTTC.

J is TRBJ1-3 and V is TRBV9; the D gene is possibly TRBD1 (6 bases). This CDR3 has 16 amino acids. V lost 0 bases and J 3 bases, leaving 13 bases between the germline ends. CDR1 and CDR2 from the germline V gene are SGDLS and YYNGEE. This chain's CDR3 is CASSVVGQGLGNTIYF. The DNA of the CDR3 is TGTGCCAGCAGCGTAGTTGGCCAGGGGCTTGGAAACACCATATATTTT.

In this sample, this clonotype turned up a few times. This chain links TRBV3-1 with TRBJ2-7; no clear D. The germline V gene encodes CDR1 LGHDT and CDR2 YNNKEL (reference sequence). The CDR3 spans 12 residues. With 3 bases removed from V and 6 bases from J, the gap between germline ends came to 9 bases. CDR3 in amino acids: CASSQFKLEQYF. The CDR3 DNA is TGTGCCAGCAGCCAGTTTAAGCTCGAGCAGTACTTC.

Concerning this clonotype: A much larger clonotype is one base distant, so this may be a read error. The chain employs TRBV27 and TRBJ2-3; no clear D. The germline CDR1 and CDR2 sequences are MNHEY and SMNVEV (reference sequence). This CDR3 is built from 14 residues. The CDR3 is CASRTLTHTDTRYF. The CDR3 DNA sequence: TGTGCCAGCAGGACTCTGACACACACAGATACGCGGTATTTT.

This chain links TRBV10-3 with TRBJ2-7; 9 positions agree with TRBD1. Germline V gene data show CDR1 as ENHRY and CDR2 as SYGVKD. Trimming cost V 9 bases and J 6 bases; bases outside gene matches: 9. This CDR3 spans 13 amino acids. The chain's CDR3 is CAITPGQGGEQYF. The CDR3 nucleotides are TGTGCCATAACGCCGGGACAGGGTGGCGAGCAGTACTTC.

This clonotype was seen a single time. The chain links TRBV20-1 to TRBJ1-6; 7 positions agree with TRBD1. This CDR3 region has 16 residues. Germline loops: CDR1 DFQATT, CDR2 SNEGSKA (reference sequence). Trimming cost V 1 base and J 2 bases; bases outside gene matches: 5. CDR3 nucleotide sequence: TGCAGTGCTAGAGGTACAGGGGTGGCCTATAATTCACCCCTCCACTTT. Amino acids: CSARGTGVAYNSPLHF.

The V gene is TRBV9, the J gene TRBJ2-2; TRBD2 matches at 14 bases. Per germline, CDR1 SGDLS and CDR2 YYNGEE. This CDR3 comprises 16 residues. V gave up 2 bases and J gave up 6 bases; unmatched junction bases: 3. CDR3 region: CASSVGTSGSAGELFF. CDR3 DNA sequence: TGTGCCAGCAGCGTCGGGACTAGCGGGAGTGCCGGGGAGCTGTTTTTT.

This clonotype appeared many times. The chain joins TRBV18 to TRBJ2-4, with D possibly called TRBD1 or TRBD2 (5 bases each). The V and J ends lost 3 bases and 3 bases respectively, with 15 bases between them. Germline lookup yields CDR1 KGHSH and CDR2 LQKENI. The CDR3 totals 16 residues. The DNA of the CDR3 is TGTGCCAGCTCACCGCCCCTTGGGGGTGGCAAAAACATTCAGTACTTC. Translation: CASSPPLGGGKNIQYF.

This clonotype was counted ten times or more. The chain has TRBV27 and TRBJ2-3, with D uncertain. This CDR3 spans 12 amino acids. Per the germline V gene, CDR1 is MNHEY and CDR2 is SMNVEV (reference sequence). The germline V and J ends were trimmed by 2 bases and 5 bases, with 5 bases remaining between them. CDR3 nucleotide sequence: TGTGCCAGCAGTTTAGTAGGAGATACGCAGTATTTT. This codes for CASSLVGDTQYF.

This clonotype was detected a few times. The rearrangement joins TRBV12-3 or TRBV12-4 to TRBJ2-2; TRBD1 matches 9 bases. This CDR3 is built from 16 residues. V gave up 6 bases and J gave up 4 bases; unmatched junction bases: 9. The CDR3 DNA reads as TGTGCCAGCAGCCTACAGGGGGCTATAGGCACCGGGGAGCTGTTTTTT. It codes for CASSLQGAIGTGELFF.

The V call is TRBV12-3 or TRBV12-4, the J call TRBJ2-7; 16 bases are shared with TRBD2. This CDR3 has 15 amino acids. V lost 6 bases, J lost 5 bases, and 4 bases stayed unmatched. Here the CDR3 DNA reads TGTGCCAGCAGAGGGACTAGCGGGAGGGCCCACGAGCAGTACTTC. Translation: CASRGTSGRAHEQYF.

This clonotype was picked up many times. This chain connects TRBV18 to TRBJ2-7, with D unclear. The germline V gene has CDR1 KGHSH and CDR2 LQKENI. V lost 2 bases to trimming and J lost 3 bases, with 8 bases between them. This CDR3 has 13 residues. CDR3 DNA: TGTGCCAGCTCACCATCCCAGGTCTACGAGCAGTACTTC. It encodes CASSPSQVYEQYF.

The rearrangement joins TRBV27 to TRBJ1-1, with D perhaps matching TRBD1 (5 bases). The CDR3 extends over 13 amino acids. Deletions cut 6 bases from V and 2 bases from J, with 10 bases between. Germline loops: CDR1 MNHEY, CDR2 SMNVEV (reference sequence). The CDR3 bases are TGTGCCAGCAGGGGGCTCTCCAACACTGAAGCTTTCTTT. Translating it yields CASRGLSNTEAFF.

Turning to this clonotype: It may be a read error: a sequence one base away is much more abundant. The V and J genes are TRBV12-3 or TRBV12-4 and TRBJ2-7; 9 bases map to TRBD1. The CDR3 extends over 15 amino acids. Here the CDR3 DNA reads TGTGCCAGCAGTTCACGGGACAGGGAAACCTACGACCAGTACTTC. This translates into CASSSRDRETYDQYF.

The table lists this clonotype with a few counts. The chain combines TRBV3-1 with TRBJ2-4, with 12 positions matching TRBD2. The CDR3 length is 16 residues. V lost 1 base, J lost 9 bases, and 7 bases stayed unmatched. The germline V gene has CDR1 LGHDT and CDR2 YNNKEL (reference sequence). CDR3 nucleotides: TGTGCCAGCAGCCAAGCCCTCCTAGCGGGAGGGGGCATTCAGTACTTC. Translated, it gives CASSQALLAGGGIQYF.

This clonotype was picked up many times. The V call is TRBV3-1, the J call TRBJ2-7; 9 positions match TRBD2. Trimming at V came to 1 base and at J to 0 bases, leaving 1 base not matched to a gene. Germline loops: CDR1 LGHDT, CDR2 YNNKEL (reference sequence). This CDR3 has 15 residues. CDR3 DNA: TGTGCCAGCAGCCAAGGACTAGCGGTCTCCTACGAGCAGTACTTC. Its protein product is CASSQGLAVSYEQYF.

This chain links TRBV7-2 with TRBJ2-5, with 8 bases aligning to TRBD1. The germline gives CDR1 SGHTA, CDR2 FQGNSA. J gave up 12 bases and V 5 bases, and 8 bases lay outside the gene matches. The CDR3 runs to 12 residues. CDR3 loop: CASSEGRDRKYF. In DNA form, the CDR3 reads TGTGCCAGCAGCGAAGGACGGGACAGGAAGTACTTC.

This clonotype was counted only a few times. CDR3 nucleotide sequence: TGCAGTGCTGGGCACCTAGCCAAAAACATTCAGTACTTC. This translates into CSAGHLAKNIQYF. V is TRBV20-1 and J is TRBJ2-4; D gene unclear. Germline V CDR1 and CDR2: DFQATT, SNEGSKA (reference sequence). V gave up 5 bases and J gave up 0 bases, with 8 bases separating them. The CDR3 covers 13 residues.

This clonotype showed up just a few times. This chain links TRBV6-1 with TRBJ2-2; a possible D gene is TRBD2 (5 bases). This CDR3 contains 14 residues. Germline lookup yields CDR1 MNHNS and CDR2 SASEGT. Trimming removed 6 bases at V and 5 bases at J, with 13 bases between. CDR3 amino acids: CASSRATGTGELFF. CDR3 nucleotides: TGTGCCAGCAGCCGGGCTACGGGGACCGGGGAGCTGTTTTTT.

This clonotype was seen ten or more times. The rearrangement joins TRBV5-8 to TRBJ2-7; 8 bases map to TRBD1. The V gene's germline CDR1 is SGHTS and CDR2 YDEGEE. This CDR3 is 14 amino acids long. J lost 3 bases, V lost 1 base, and 3 bases had no gene match. The chain's CDR3 is CASSLLGQGYEQYF. CDR3 DNA sequence: TGTGCCAGCAGCTTGCTAGGACAGGGCTACGAGCAGTACTTC.

This clonotype was observed a few times. The CDR3 region has the DNA TGCGCCAGCAGCTCTGTGGCGGGGACGGGAGAGACCCAGTACTTC. Its protein is CASSSVAGTGETQYF. This chain uses TRBV4-1 with TRBJ2-5, with a tentative D call TRBD2 (6 bases). The V gene's germline CDR1 is MGHRA and CDR2 YSYEKL. V gave up 5 bases and J gave up 4 bases, with 17 bases separating them. This CDR3 comprises 15 residues.

The table lists this clonotype with many counts. The chain couples TRBV11-2 to TRBJ1-1; D gene ambiguous. Trimming took 0 bases from V and 4 from J, leaving 12 bases between them. The germline CDR1 and CDR2 sequences are SGHAT and FQNNGV. This CDR3 contains 15 residues. The CDR3 loop reads CASSLDPAGSTEAFF. In nucleotides, the CDR3 is TGTGCCAGCAGCTTAGACCCAGCGGGCTCCACTGAAGCTTTCTTT. Drawing the rest from reference TRBV11-2 and TRBJ1-1, the complete variable domain is EAGVAQSPRYKIIEKRQSVAFWCNPISGHATLYWYQQILGQGPKLLIQFQNNGVVDDSQLPKDRFSAERLKGVDSTLKIQPAKLEDSAVYLCASSLDPAGSTEAFFGQGTRLTVV.